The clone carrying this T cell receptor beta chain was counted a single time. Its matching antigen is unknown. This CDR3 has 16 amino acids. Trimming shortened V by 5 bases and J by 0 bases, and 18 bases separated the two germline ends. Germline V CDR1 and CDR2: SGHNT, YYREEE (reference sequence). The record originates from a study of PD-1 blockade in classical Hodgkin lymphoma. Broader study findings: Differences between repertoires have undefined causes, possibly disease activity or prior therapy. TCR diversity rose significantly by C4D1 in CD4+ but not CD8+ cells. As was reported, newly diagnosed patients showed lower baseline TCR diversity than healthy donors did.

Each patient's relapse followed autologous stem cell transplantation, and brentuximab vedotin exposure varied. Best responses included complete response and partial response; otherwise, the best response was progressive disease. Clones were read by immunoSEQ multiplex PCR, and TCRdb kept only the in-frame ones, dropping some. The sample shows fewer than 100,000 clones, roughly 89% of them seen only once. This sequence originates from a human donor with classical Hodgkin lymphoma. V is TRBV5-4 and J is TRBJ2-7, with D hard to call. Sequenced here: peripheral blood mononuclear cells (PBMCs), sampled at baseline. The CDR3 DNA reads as TGTGCCAGCAGGCCAAACGCCAATCCGACCTCCTACGAGCAGTACTTC. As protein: CASRPNANPTSYEQYF.